This TCR beta chain was recovered during a study of cytomegalovirus exposure and HLA in healthy donors. Notes on the study in general: Researchers reportedly found TCR beta sequences accurately predicted most subjects' HLA-A and HLA-B alleles.

Trimming cost V 6 bases and J 4 bases; bases outside gene matches: 2. CDR1 is MNHEY and CDR2 is SVGAGI in the germline V gene. This CDR3 spans 13 amino acids. PCR primers comprised 60 Vbeta and 13 Jbeta primers. Sequencing was performed with immunoSEQ multiplex PCR; in TCRdb, only in-frame clones are kept and a portion is missing. The sample contains more than 120,000 clones, approximately 83% of which appear only once. Sampled while nominally healthy, donors likely had unrecorded immune exposures. With regard to this clone: The antigen is unknown.

Input material: PBMCs. The sequence was obtained from a male donor in good health and CMV-seronegative. V is TRBV6-5 and J is TRBJ2-3; 9 bases agree with TRBD2. The CDR3 sequence is CASRTSGSDTQYF. CDR3 nucleotides: TGTGCCAGCAGGACTAGCGGATCAGATACGCAGTATTTT.